Listed below are T cell receptor beta chains from one sample, sequenced in a study of cytomegalovirus exposure and HLA in healthy donors. TCRdb's table, derived via immunoSEQ multiplex PCR, lists solely in-frame clones and lacks some. The table includes about 190,000 clones, 74% detected once. What was sequenced was PBMCs. The receptors come from a woman in her twenties or thirties in good health and CMV-seropositive. CDR3s include the opening cysteine and the closing phenylalanine or tryptophan. A D gene is named only where the DNA matches it firmly. Rows may omit the clone size; those that give it use once, few, many or a size class.

>NA|TRBV27|14|TRBJ1-5|NA
TGTGCCAGCAGTTTAGCGGATAGCAATCAGCCCCAGCATTTT
CASSLADSNQPQHF
>NA|TRBV28|21|TRBJ2-3|NA
TGTGCCAGCAGTTCCACGCCTGCGGGACTGTCACTAGCCCTCCATGGAGATACGCAGTATTTT
CASSSTPAGLSLALHGDTQYF
>TRBD1|TRBV6-5|16|TRBJ2-7|few
TGTGCCAGCAGTTACTCGCTAATAGGGGGCTTTGTTGGGCAGTACTTC
CASSYSLIGGFVGQYF
>TRBD1|TRBV6-5|15|TRBJ1-1|NA
TGTGCCAGCAGTTACGAGGCAGGGGGCTACACTGAAGCTTTCTTT
CASSYEAGGYTEAFF
>TRBD2|TRBV10-3|14|TRBJ2-3|NA
TGTGCCTCTGCTAGCGGAAAGAACACAGATACGCAGTATTTT
CASASGKNTDTQYF
>TRBD1|TRBV6-5|14|TRBJ2-1|NA
TGTGCCAGCTTACAGGGGCAGCACCACAATGAGCAGTTCTTC
CASLQGQHHNEQFF
>TRBD2|TRBV5-4|14|TRBJ2-2|NA
TGTGCCAGCAAACTAGCGGGAGCGGCCGGGGAGCTGTTTTTT
CASKLAGAAGELFF
>TRBD2|TRBV11-2|17|TRBJ2-3|NA
TGTGCCAGCAGCCCTCCGGGACTAGCGGGAGGGCCCATTGAGGAGTATTTT
CASSPPGLAGGPIEEYF
>NA|TRBV7-9|16|TRBJ1-3|NA
TGTGCCAGCAGCTTAGCGCAACCGCGCTCTGGAAACACCATATATTTT
CASSLAQPRSGNTIYF
>TRBD2|TRBV11-2|16|TRBJ2-7|NA
TGTGCCAGCAGCCCAGTGGGACTAGCGGGAGCACGGGAGCAGTACTTC
CASSPVGLAGAREQYF
>TRBD1|TRBV4-1|14|TRBJ2-3|few
TGCGCCAGCAGCCGGACAGGGGAGGGAGATACGCAGTATTTT
CASSRTGEGDTQYF
>NA|TRBV28|16|TRBJ2-1|NA
TGTGCCAGCAGTCCCTATGGAGCCCAGGGTCACAATGAGCAGTTCTTC
CASSPYGAQGHNEQFF
>NA|TRBV5-1|13|TRBJ2-1|NA
TGCGCCAGCAGCTTGAAGGAGGGGAGTGAGCAGTTCTTC
CASSLKEGSEQFF
>NA|TRBV7-9|17|TRBJ1-5|NA
TGTTCCAGCAGCTCGAGTACCTTGGGGGAGGAGGGTCAGCCCCAGCATTTT
CSSSSSTLGEEGQPQHF
>NA|TRBV27|13|TRBJ1-2|NA
TGTGCCAGCAGTTTAGGGCGGGAGTATGGCTACACCTTC
CASSLGREYGYTF
>NA|TRBV11-2|12|TRBJ1-1|NA
TGTGCCAGCAAGGGGCGCAGGGTAGCAGCTTTCTTT
CASKGRRVAAFF
>NA|TRBV28|13|TRBJ2-7|NA
TGTGCCAGCAGACCGCCCAGTTTCTACGAGCAGTACTTC
CASRPPSFYEQYF
>TRBD2|TRBV19|16|TRBJ2-7|NA
TGTGCCAGTAGTATTCAAAGGACTAGCGGTGACTACGAGCAGTACTTC
CASSIQRTSGDYEQYF
>TRBD2|TRBV2|14|TRBJ2-1|NA
TGTGCCAGCAGAGGCGGGAGGGCGAACAATGAGCAGTTCTTC
CASRGGRANNEQFF
>TRBD1|TRBV7-9|14|TRBJ1-2|NA
TGTGCCAGCAGCCGTTCGGGACAGCGGTATGGCTACACCTTC
CASSRSGQRYGYTF
>TRBD2|TRBV2|11|TRBJ2-7|NA
TGTGCCAGCGGGGGGGAGGGAGAGCAGTACTTC
CASGGEGEQYF
>TRBD2|TRBV7-2|15|TRBJ2-7|NA
TGTGCCAGCAGTGGTAGCGGGAGGTTACCCTACGAGCAGTACTTC
CASSGSGRLPYEQYF
>TRBD2|TRBV28|17|TRBJ2-3|NA
TGTGCCAGCAGTCCGAGACTAGCGGTTGGAAGGACAGATACGCAGTATTTT
CASSPRLAVGRTDTQYF
>TRBD2|TRBV7-2|14|TRBJ2-1|NA
TGTGCCAGCAGTAGGACTAGCGGGAACTATGAGCAGTTCTTC
CASSRTSGNYEQFF
>NA|TRBV28|13|TRBJ1-1|few
TGTGCCAGCGGTGATATAGGGGGCACTGAAGCTTTCTTT
CASGDIGGTEAFF
>NA|TRBV7-9|15|TRBJ1-4|once
TGTGCCAGCAGCTTTTCAGTAAGGGGATGGGAAAAACTGTTTTTT
CASSFSVRGWEKLFF
>NA|TRBV19|14|TRBJ2-7|NA
TGTGCCAGTAGTATGCAGCGCGATCCCTACGAGCAGTACTTC
CASSMQRDPYEQYF
>NA|TRBV5-1|15|TRBJ2-1|NA
TGCGCCAGCAGCTTCTCCGGGAGCGGCGGAGATGAGCAGTTCTTC
CASSFSGSGGDEQFF
>NA|TRBV19|13|TRBJ2-7|NA
TGTGCCAGTAGTATTGGGGCTAGAGCCTGGCAGTACTTC
CASSIGARAWQYF
>NA|TRBV5-1|15|TRBJ2-1|NA
TGCGCCAGCAGTCTAGACGGCAGCTCCTACAATGAGCAGTTCTTC
CASSLDGSSYNEQFF
>NA|TRBV4-1|15|TRBJ1-5|NA
TGCGCCAGCAGCCCTGGCCTCATGGGCAATCAGCCCCAGCATTTT
CASSPGLMGNQPQHF
>NA|TRBV6-5|13|TRBJ2-7|NA
TGTGCCAGCAGTCGGGGGTCTAACTACGAGCAGTACTTC
CASSRGSNYEQYF
>NA|TRBV7-2|18|TRBJ2-7|NA
TGTGCCAGCAGCTTAGGAAGATCAGCGCGGCTTCCTGGGGCCGAGCAGTACTTC
CASSLGRSARLPGAEQYF
>NA|TRBV5-6|13|TRBJ2-2|NA
TGTGCCAGCAGCTTGGATATGTCCGGGGAGCTGTTTTTT
CASSLDMSGELFF
>TRBD2|TRBV5-1|16|TRBJ2-1|NA
TGCGCCAGCAGCTTGGTCCCGACTAGCGCCTACAATGAGCAGTTCTTC
CASSLVPTSAYNEQFF
>NA|TRBV4-2|14|TRBJ2-1|few
TGTGCCAGCAGCCAGAAGCGTCGATACAATGAGCAGTTCTTC
CASSQKRRYNEQFF
>NA|TRBV5-1|16|TRBJ1-3|once
TGCGCCAGCAGCTTGGTAGCAGGGCTAGGTGGAAACACCATATATTTT
CASSLVAGLGGNTIYF
>TRBD1|TRBV6-4|13|TRBJ2-2|NA
TGTGCCAGCGAGGACAGGGAGTCCGGGGAGCTGTTTTTT
CASEDRESGELFF
>NA|TRBV5-6|14|TRBJ1-2|NA
TGTGCCAGCAGCATGAACGGGGGGGTCGGAGGCTACACCTTC
CASSMNGGVGGYTF
>NA|TRBV21-1|16|TRBJ2-1|NA
TGTGCCAGCAGCATTCCCAGGACAGGGTTAGTAGGTGAGCAGTTCTTC
CASSIPRTGLVGEQFF
>NA|TRBV9|18|TRBJ2-6|NA
TGTGCCAGCAGCGTAGGACACGCTCCTTCCTCTGGGGCCAACGTCCTGACTTTC
CASSVGHAPSSGANVLTF
>TRBD2|TRBV4-2|19|TRBJ2-1|NA
TGTGCCAGCAGCCAAGTAGCTTTATTCGGGCTAGCGGATCACAATGAGCAGTTCTTC
CASSQVALFGLADHNEQFF
>NA|TRBV5-1|12|TRBJ2-3|NA
TGCGCCAGCAGCTTGGACGGGGATACGCAGTATTTT
CASSLDGDTQYF
>NA|TRBV15|15|TRBJ1-5|few
TGTGCCACCAGCAGAGATCTAGGCCCACTCTGGCCCCAGCATTTT
CATSRDLGPLWPQHF
>TRBD2|TRBV19|15|TRBJ2-1|NA
TGTGCCAGTAGTATTTGGGCGGGGCGGGGGGATGAGCAGTTCTTC
CASSIWAGRGDEQFF
>NA|TRBV27|14|TRBJ2-3|NA
TGTGCCAGCAGTTTACGACAGTTCGCAGATACGCAGTATTTT
CASSLRQFADTQYF
>NA|TRBV6-1|14|TRBJ2-7|once
TGTGCCAGCCAAGGGACTCCAGGACTCTACGAGCAGTACTTC
CASQGTPGLYEQYF
>NA|TRBV28|15|TRBJ2-2|NA
TGTGCCAGCAGTTTTGATCAGGTCCACACCGGGGAGCTGTTTTTT
CASSFDQVHTGELFF
>TRBD1|TRBV5-6|15|TRBJ1-2|NA
TGTGCCAGCAGCTCTTCCGGACAGGGGTGGTATGGCTACACCTTC
CASSSSGQGWYGYTF
>NA|TRBV7-6|16|TRBJ2-7|NA
TGTGCCAGCAGCCCACTCGCCGGGACAAAGCCCTACGAGCAGTACTTC
CASSPLAGTKPYEQYF
>NA|TRBV28|15|TRBJ1-2|once
TGTGCCAGCAGTTCCCCAGGGTCCGAATTCTATGGCTACACCTTC
CASSSPGSEFYGYTF
>NA|TRBV21-1|21|TRBJ1-2|NA
TGTGCCAGCAGCAAAGAAGAAGGCTTAGGGGACAGGCGAACGATTTTCTATGGCTACACCTTC
CASSKEEGLGDRRTIFYGYTF
>TRBD2|TRBV7-6|17|TRBJ2-7|once
TGTGCCAGCAGCGCACCGGAGGCGGGAGGCCACTCCTACGAGCAGTACTTC
CASSAPEAGGHSYEQYF
>NA|TRBV19|16|TRBJ1-2|NA
TGTGCCAGTAGTATCTCCGGTGGAGGGGCTAACTATGGCTACACCTTC
CASSISGGGANYGYTF
>NA|TRBV4-1|15|TRBJ2-1|NA
TGCGCCAGCAGCCAAGCGGCTAGCTCCTACAATGAGCAGTTCTTC
CASSQAASSYNEQFF
>NA|TRBV6-9|15|TRBJ1-5|NA
TGTGCCAGATGCTCCGGACAGCCGAAGAATCAGCCCCAGCATTTT
CARCSGQPKNQPQHF
>NA|TRBV19|15|TRBJ2-7|NA
TGTGCCAGTAGTATTTCGGGGATAACTACGAGGGAGCAGTACTTC
CASSISGITTREQYF